The 9 T cell receptor beta chains reported below all come from one sample, sequenced in a study of Ad26.COV2.S vaccination and SARS-CoV-2 variants. Treatment of the sample: some 19 received Ad26.COV2.S at low or high dose, single or two shots; about five received placebo; per-sample allocation not given. Collection of the samples took place on day 63 after the first injection of vaccine or placebo. The repertoire was sequenced with immunoSEQ multiplex PCR; TCRdb's copy has only in-frame clones and lacks some. The sample has a few hundred thousand clones, over 75% seen once; the top ten hold about 3.6%. The sample in question was peripheral blood, obtained in a trial of Ad26.COV2.S vaccine versus placebo. Every receptor here comes from a person aged 18-60 years who received the Ad26.COV2.S COVID-19 vaccine or a placebo.

The gene calls are TRBV6-2 or TRBV6-3 and TRBJ2-1; 9 bases align to TRBD2. The CDR3 spans 15 residues. Germline values: CDR1 MNHEY, CDR2 SVGEGT. The trim removed 2 bases at V and 7 bases at J, leaving 6 bases unmatched. The CDR3 loop reads CASSYLAGIRNEQFF. The CDR3 DNA reads TGTGCCAGCAGTTACCTAGCGGGGATAAGGAATGAGCAGTTCTTC.

The chain recombines TRBV28 with TRBJ1-4; D not certain. Germline V CDR1 and CDR2: MDHEN, SYDVKM. This CDR3 spans 15 amino acids. V lost 6 bases and J 0 bases, leaving 11 bases between the germline ends. The CDR3 bases are TGTGCCAGCAGCCCCAACTATGCAACTAATGAAAAACTGTTTTTT. Its translation: CASSPNYATNEKLFF. The full variable domain, completed using reference TRBV28 and TRBJ1-4, is DVKVTQSSRYLVKRTGEKVFLECVQDMDHENMFWYRQDPGLGLRLIYFSYDVKMKEKGDIPEGYSVSREKKERFSLILESASTNQTSMYLCASSPNYATNEKLFFGSGTQLSVL.

V gene TRBV5-5 combines with J gene TRBJ2-6, with D perhaps being TRBD1 or TRBD2 (6 bases each). This CDR3 is built from 20 residues. The germline V gene encodes CDR1 SGHKS and CDR2 YYEKEE (reference sequence). V lost 2 bases and J 4 bases, leaving 25 bases between the germline ends. Here the CDR3 reads CASSFLVSRGPRLGANVLTF. Here the CDR3 DNA reads TGTGCCAGCAGCTTTCTCGTGAGTCGGGGGCCGCGTCTGGGGGCCAACGTCCTGACTTTC.

The rearrangement uses TRBV24-1 and TRBJ1-5, with TRBD1 identical over 8 bases. The CDR3 covers 15 residues. Germline-derived CDR1 and CDR2 are KGHDR and SFDVKD. V gave up 5 bases and J gave up 1 base; unmatched junction bases: 3. The CDR3 DNA sequence: TGTGCCACCAGTGCTCGGACAGGGAGCAATCAGCCCCAGCATTTT. Translating gives CATSARTGSNQPQHF.

This chain joins TRBV30 and TRBJ2-7, with D maybe TRBD1 (6 bases). Trimming took 2 bases from V and 4 from J, leaving 18 bases between them. This CDR3 has 15 amino acids. Germline V gives CDR1 GTSNPN, CDR2 SVGIG (reference sequence). The CDR3 DNA is TGTGCCTGGAGTAGGTCAGGGGAACCCTTTTACGAGCAGTACTTC. Translating it yields CAWSRSGEPFYEQYF.

CDR3 coding DNA: TGCGCCAGCAGCTGGGGACAGGGGGTGAACTACGAGCAGTACTTC. Protein: CASSWGQGVNYEQYF. The chain recombines TRBV5-1 with TRBJ2-7; 11 bases agree with TRBD1. After removal of 3 bases from V and 3 bases from J, the junction contained 5 bases not matched to a gene. The CDR3 consists of 15 residues. Germline values: CDR1 SGHRS, CDR2 YFSETQ. The whole variable domain, remainder taken from reference TRBV5-1 and TRBJ2-7, is KAGVTQTPRYLIKTRGQQVTLSCSPISGHRSVSWYQQTPGQGLQFLFEYFSETQRNKGNFPGRFSGRQFSNSRSEMNVSTLELGDSALYLCASSWGQGVNYEQYFGPGTRLTVT.

V usage is TRBV6-1 and J usage is TRBJ2-7; 11 nucleotides align to TRBD2. V trimming: 1 base; J trimming: 4 bases; junction bases outside the gene matches: 3. CDR1 and CDR2 from the germline V gene are MNHNS and SASEGT. CDR3 length: 15 amino acids. The CDR3 DNA follows: TGTGCCAGCAGTGAAGAGCTAGCGGGGGGTTACGAGCAGTACTTC. Protein product: CASSEELAGGYEQYF.

The CDR3 is CASSFLAGGTGELFF. CDR3 DNA sequence: TGTGCCAGCAGCTTTTTAGCGGGGGGCACCGGGGAGCTGTTTTTT. The chain couples TRBV11-2 to TRBJ2-2; 10 nucleotides line up with TRBD2. Germline CDR1 SGHAT, CDR2 FQNNGV. Trimming took 3 bases from V and 4 from J; bases not matched to a gene: 2. This CDR3 spans 15 amino acids.

The chain couples TRBV10-3 to TRBJ2-7, with 11 nucleotides matching TRBD1. Trimming removed 4 bases from V and 1 base from J; junction bases left unmatched: 3. CDR1 is ENHRY and CDR2 is SYGVKD in the germline V gene. CDR3 size: 15 residues. The CDR3 region is CAISAGTGGSYEQYF. The CDR3 nucleotides are TGTGCCATCAGTGCCGGGACAGGGGGTTCCTACGAGCAGTACTTC.